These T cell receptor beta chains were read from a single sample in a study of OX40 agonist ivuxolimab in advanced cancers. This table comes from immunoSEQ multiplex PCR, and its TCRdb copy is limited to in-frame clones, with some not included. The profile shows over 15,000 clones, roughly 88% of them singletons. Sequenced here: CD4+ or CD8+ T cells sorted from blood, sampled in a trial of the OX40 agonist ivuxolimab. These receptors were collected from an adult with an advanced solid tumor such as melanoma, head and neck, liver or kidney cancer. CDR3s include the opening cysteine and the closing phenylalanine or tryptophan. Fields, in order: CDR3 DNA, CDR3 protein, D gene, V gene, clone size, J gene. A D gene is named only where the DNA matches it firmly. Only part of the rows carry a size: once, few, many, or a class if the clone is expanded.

cdr3_nt: TGTGCCAGCAGTGTCCTCTACGAGCAGTACTTC
cdr3_aa: CASSVLYEQYF
d_call: NA
v_call: TRBV6-1
clone_size: NA
j_call: TRBJ2-7

cdr3_nt: TGTGCCAGCTCTAGCGGGAGCTTGGGCACAGATACGCAGTATTTT
cdr3_aa: CASSSGSLGTDTQYF
d_call: TRBD2
v_call: TRBV6-1
clone_size: NA
j_call: TRBJ2-3

cdr3_nt: TGTGCCAGCAGTCCTCCCTACCAGAATGAGCAGTTCTTC
cdr3_aa: CASSPPYQNEQFF
d_call: NA
v_call: TRBV7-3
clone_size: once
j_call: TRBJ2-1

cdr3_nt: TGTGCCAGCAGTTCCCCGGGACAGGGGTACTATGGCTACACCTTC
cdr3_aa: CASSSPGQGYYGYTF
d_call: TRBD1
v_call: TRBV27
clone_size: NA
j_call: TRBJ1-2

cdr3_nt: TGCAGCACCAAAGAGGGTTACGAGCAGTACTTC
cdr3_aa: CSTKEGYEQYF
d_call: NA
v_call: TRBV29-1
clone_size: NA
j_call: TRBJ2-7

cdr3_nt: TGTGCCAGCGGGGGGGTGGACGAGCAGTACTTC
cdr3_aa: CASGGVDEQYF
d_call: TRBD2
v_call: TRBV6-6
clone_size: NA
j_call: TRBJ2-7

cdr3_nt: TGTGCCAGCAGCTTAGGTGCTGCAGCAGTCTACTCTGGAAACACCATATATTTT
cdr3_aa: CASSLGAAAVYSGNTIYF
d_call: NA
v_call: TRBV11-2
clone_size: NA
j_call: TRBJ1-3

cdr3_nt: TGTGCCAGCAGCTTAGCGTTGGGGTCTGGCTACACCTTC
cdr3_aa: CASSLALGSGYTF
d_call: NA
v_call: TRBV7-2
clone_size: once
j_call: TRBJ1-2

cdr3_nt: TGTGCCAGCAGCTTTGTACAGGCGGATACGCAGTATTTT
cdr3_aa: CASSFVQADTQYF
d_call: NA
v_call: TRBV7-2
clone_size: NA
j_call: TRBJ2-3

cdr3_nt: TGTGCCAGCAGCTTAGAGCGTGTCACCAGAACGCAGTATGGCTACACCTTC
cdr3_aa: CASSLERVTRTQYGYTF
d_call: NA
v_call: TRBV11-2
clone_size: NA
j_call: TRBJ1-2

cdr3_nt: TGCAGCGTTAGTGGCGGGAGGGCCCACGAGCAGTACTTC
cdr3_aa: CSVSGGRAHEQYF
d_call: TRBD2
v_call: TRBV29-1
clone_size: NA
j_call: TRBJ2-7

cdr3_nt: TGTGCCAGCAGCCAAGGGGAGGGACTAGCGGGAGTTGAGCAGTTCTTC
cdr3_aa: CASSQGEGLAGVEQFF
d_call: TRBD2
v_call: TRBV4-2
clone_size: NA
j_call: TRBJ2-1

cdr3_nt: TGTGCCAGTAGACAGGCCAATCAGCCCCAGCATTTT
cdr3_aa: CASRQANQPQHF
d_call: NA
v_call: TRBV19
clone_size: NA
j_call: TRBJ1-5

cdr3_nt: TGCGCCAGCAGTGCGGGGCAGATTAATGAGCAGTTCTTC
cdr3_aa: CASSAGQINEQFF
d_call: NA
v_call: TRBV10-1
clone_size: NA
j_call: TRBJ2-1

cdr3_nt: TGTGCCAGCATGGGAGTGTCCGGGGTGCAGTTCTTC
cdr3_aa: CASMGVSGVQFF
d_call: NA
v_call: TRBV6-4
clone_size: NA
j_call: TRBJ2-1

cdr3_nt: TGTGCCATCAAGTGGCAGGGAGGAGATACGCAGTATTTT
cdr3_aa: CAIKWQGGDTQYF
d_call: NA
v_call: TRBV10-3
clone_size: once
j_call: TRBJ2-3

cdr3_nt: TGTGCCAGCAGCTTAGGTCCGAACACCGGGGAGCTGTTTTTT
cdr3_aa: CASSLGPNTGELFF
d_call: NA
v_call: TRBV11-2
clone_size: NA
j_call: TRBJ2-2

cdr3_nt: TGTGCCAGCAGCTTAGGGTCTAGCGGGGGGGAGCAGTTCTTC
cdr3_aa: CASSLGSSGGEQFF
d_call: TRBD2
v_call: TRBV7-6
clone_size: NA
j_call: TRBJ2-1

cdr3_nt: TGCGCCAGCAGTGGGACAGGGGGCTCCTACGAGCAGTACTTC
cdr3_aa: CASSGTGGSYEQYF
d_call: TRBD1
v_call: TRBV10-1
clone_size: NA
j_call: TRBJ2-7

cdr3_nt: TGTGCCAGTAGTCATGGACAGGAATACGAGCAGTACTTC
cdr3_aa: CASSHGQEYEQYF
d_call: TRBD1
v_call: TRBV19
clone_size: NA
j_call: TRBJ2-7

cdr3_nt: TGTGCCAGCAGCGTAGCTGGGGGTAGCTCCTACAATGAGCAGTTCTTC
cdr3_aa: CASSVAGGSSYNEQFF
d_call: NA
v_call: TRBV9
clone_size: NA
j_call: TRBJ2-1

cdr3_nt: TGCGCCAGCAGCCAAGATCTTACGGACATTCAGTACTTC
cdr3_aa: CASSQDLTDIQYF
d_call: NA
v_call: TRBV4-3
clone_size: NA
j_call: TRBJ2-4

cdr3_nt: TGCGCCAGCAGCCAAGATCCTGGACAGGGGAGAGGCTACACCTTC
cdr3_aa: CASSQDPGQGRGYTF
d_call: TRBD1
v_call: TRBV4-1
clone_size: NA
j_call: TRBJ1-2

cdr3_nt: TGTGCCAGCAGCACAGACGGCAACATTCAGTACTTC
cdr3_aa: CASSTDGNIQYF
d_call: NA
v_call: TRBV13
clone_size: NA
j_call: TRBJ2-4

cdr3_nt: TGTGCCACCAGCCCTTCGTGGGGGCGGGAGGGCCCCTACAATGAGCAGTTCTTC
cdr3_aa: CATSPSWGREGPYNEQFF
d_call: TRBD2
v_call: TRBV15
clone_size: NA
j_call: TRBJ2-1

cdr3_nt: TGCGCCAGCAGCCATACCGGGGACGGAGTCTACGAGCAGTACTTC
cdr3_aa: CASSHTGDGVYEQYF
d_call: NA
v_call: TRBV4-1
clone_size: NA
j_call: TRBJ2-7

cdr3_nt: TGTGCCAGCAGTCTAGGGGCCGAGCAGTACTTC
cdr3_aa: CASSLGAEQYF
d_call: NA
v_call: TRBV27
clone_size: NA
j_call: TRBJ2-7

cdr3_nt: TGTGCCAGCAGTTTCAGCGGTATCTGGAGTAATGAGCAGTTCTTC
cdr3_aa: CASSFSGIWSNEQFF
d_call: NA
v_call: TRBV28
clone_size: few
j_call: TRBJ2-1

cdr3_nt: TGTGCCAGCGGGACTAGCGGGTTGAATGAGCAGTTCTTC
cdr3_aa: CASGTSGLNEQFF
d_call: TRBD2
v_call: TRBV19
clone_size: few
j_call: TRBJ2-1

cdr3_nt: TGTGCCAGCAGCTCACGAGACAGGGAACCTTCCTACGAGCAGTACTTC
cdr3_aa: CASSSRDREPSYEQYF
d_call: TRBD1
v_call: TRBV7-9
clone_size: NA
j_call: TRBJ2-7

cdr3_nt: TGTGCCAGCAGCGGGACTAGCGGCGAGCAGTACTTC
cdr3_aa: CASSGTSGEQYF
d_call: TRBD2
v_call: TRBV2
clone_size: NA
j_call: TRBJ2-7

cdr3_nt: TGCAGCGTTGAAAGGGCCGACAGGGGGCTCTATGGCTACACCTTC
cdr3_aa: CSVERADRGLYGYTF
d_call: TRBD1
v_call: TRBV29-1
clone_size: NA
j_call: TRBJ1-2

cdr3_nt: TGCAGTGCTACCCCCGGAGGAGAGCAGTTCTTC
cdr3_aa: CSATPGGEQFF
d_call: NA
v_call: TRBV20-1
clone_size: NA
j_call: TRBJ2-1

cdr3_nt: TGTGCCAGCAGCAGCCGGAGACGGGACTCCTCCTACGAGCAGTACTTC
cdr3_aa: CASSSRRRDSSYEQYF
d_call: NA
v_call: TRBV7-3
clone_size: NA
j_call: TRBJ2-7

cdr3_nt: TGTGCCAGCAGCTTAGGGACGCTAGCGGGATACAATGAGCAGTTCTTC
cdr3_aa: CASSLGTLAGYNEQFF
d_call: TRBD2
v_call: TRBV7-9
clone_size: NA
j_call: TRBJ2-1

cdr3_nt: TGTGCCAGCAGTTCACAGGGAGAAGAACTAGAGCAGTTCTTC
cdr3_aa: CASSSQGEELEQFF
d_call: NA
v_call: TRBV27
clone_size: few
j_call: TRBJ2-1

cdr3_nt: TGTGCCAGCACTGCCGGCTTCTTAGGCTACACCTTC
cdr3_aa: CASTAGFLGYTF
d_call: NA
v_call: TRBV2
clone_size: NA
j_call: TRBJ1-2

cdr3_nt: TGTGCCAGCAGCTTGGTGGGGGGCTCTAACTATGGCTACACCTTC
cdr3_aa: CASSLVGGSNYGYTF
d_call: NA
v_call: TRBV5-8
clone_size: NA
j_call: TRBJ1-2

cdr3_nt: TGTGCTAGCGGGGATACCTACGAGCAGTACTTC
cdr3_aa: CASGDTYEQYF
d_call: TRBD2
v_call: TRBV2
clone_size: NA
j_call: TRBJ2-7

cdr3_nt: TGTGCCAGCAGTTTAGGCACCGGGGAGCTGTTTTTT
cdr3_aa: CASSLGTGELFF
d_call: NA
v_call: TRBV6-5
clone_size: few
j_call: TRBJ2-2

cdr3_nt: TGTGCCAGCAGTGTGGACAGCTACGAGCAGTACTTC
cdr3_aa: CASSVDSYEQYF
d_call: NA
v_call: TRBV6-5
clone_size: NA
j_call: TRBJ2-7

cdr3_nt: TGCAGCGTTTTCACCGACCGATACGAGCAGTACTTC
cdr3_aa: CSVFTDRYEQYF
d_call: NA
v_call: TRBV29-1
clone_size: NA
j_call: TRBJ2-7